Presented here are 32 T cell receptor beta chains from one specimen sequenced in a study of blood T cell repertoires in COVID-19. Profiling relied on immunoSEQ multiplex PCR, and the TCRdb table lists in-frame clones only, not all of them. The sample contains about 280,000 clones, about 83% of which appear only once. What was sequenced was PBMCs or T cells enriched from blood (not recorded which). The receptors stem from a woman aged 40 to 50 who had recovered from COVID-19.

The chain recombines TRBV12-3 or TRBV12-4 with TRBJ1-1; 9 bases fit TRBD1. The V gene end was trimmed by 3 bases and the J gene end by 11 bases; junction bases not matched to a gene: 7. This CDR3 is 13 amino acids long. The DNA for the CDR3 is TGTGCCAGCAGTTTTCACAGGGGGCTTGAGGCTTTCTTT. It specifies CASSFHRGLEAFF.

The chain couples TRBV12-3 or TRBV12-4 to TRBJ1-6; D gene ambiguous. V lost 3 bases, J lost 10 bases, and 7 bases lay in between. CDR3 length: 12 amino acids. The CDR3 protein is CASSFGVSPLHF. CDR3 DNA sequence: TGTGCCAGCAGTTTCGGTGTATCACCCCTCCACTTT.

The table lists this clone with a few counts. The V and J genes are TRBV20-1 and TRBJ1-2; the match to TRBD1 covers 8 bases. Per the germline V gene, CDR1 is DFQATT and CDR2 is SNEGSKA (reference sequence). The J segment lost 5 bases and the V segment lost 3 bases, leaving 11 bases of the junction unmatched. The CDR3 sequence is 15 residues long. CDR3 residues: CSASLDRASLYGYTF. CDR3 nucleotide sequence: TGCAGTGCTAGTTTGGACAGGGCCTCTCTTTATGGCTACACCTTC.

The CDR3 is CASRQDRVSPLHF. In DNA form, the CDR3 reads TGTGCCAGCAGACAGGACAGGGTTTCACCCCTCCACTTT. V is TRBV7-9 and J is TRBJ1-6; 8 bases line up with TRBD1. This CDR3 spans 13 amino acids. Germline V gene sequence: CDR1 SEHNR, CDR2 FQNEAQ (reference sequence). Trimming removed 6 bases from V and 9 bases from J; junction bases left unmatched: 4.

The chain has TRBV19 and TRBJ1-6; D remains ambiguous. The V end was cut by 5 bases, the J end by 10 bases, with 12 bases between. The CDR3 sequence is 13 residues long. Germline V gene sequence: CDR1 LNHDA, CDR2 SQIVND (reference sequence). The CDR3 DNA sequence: TGTGCCAGTAGTCTATCCAAGCAATCACCCCTCCACTTT. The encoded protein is CASSLSKQSPLHF.

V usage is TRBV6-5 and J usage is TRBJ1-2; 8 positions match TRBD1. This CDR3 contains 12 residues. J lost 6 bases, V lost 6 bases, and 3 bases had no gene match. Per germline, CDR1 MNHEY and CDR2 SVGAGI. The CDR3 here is CASRSGGHGYTF. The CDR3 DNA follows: TGTGCCAGCAGGTCAGGGGGCCATGGCTACACCTTC.

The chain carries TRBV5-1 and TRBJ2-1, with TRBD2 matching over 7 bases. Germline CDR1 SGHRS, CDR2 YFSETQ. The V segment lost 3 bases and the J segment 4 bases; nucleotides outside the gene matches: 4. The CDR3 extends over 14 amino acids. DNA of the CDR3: TGCGCCAGCAGCTCAGGGCGGGAGTACAATGAGCAGTTCTTC. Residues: CASSSGREYNEQFF.

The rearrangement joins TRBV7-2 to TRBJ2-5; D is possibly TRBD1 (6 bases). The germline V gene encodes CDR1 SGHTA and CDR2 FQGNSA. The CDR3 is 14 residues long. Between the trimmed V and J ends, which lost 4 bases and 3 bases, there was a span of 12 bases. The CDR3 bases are TGTGCCAGCAGCTCATACAGGGCAGAAGAGACCCAGTACTTC. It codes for CASSSYRAEETQYF.

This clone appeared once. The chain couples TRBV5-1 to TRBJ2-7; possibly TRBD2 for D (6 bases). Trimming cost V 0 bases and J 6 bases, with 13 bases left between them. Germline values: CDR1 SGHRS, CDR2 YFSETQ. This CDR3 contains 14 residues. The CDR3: CASSLELAGGEQYF. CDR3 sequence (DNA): TGCGCCAGCAGCTTGGAACTAGCCGGAGGCGAGCAGTACTTC. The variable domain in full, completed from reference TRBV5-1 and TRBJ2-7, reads KAGVTQTPRYLIKTRGQQVTLSCSPISGHRSVSWYQQTPGQGLQFLFEYFSETQRNKGNFPGRFSGRQFSNSRSEMNVSTLELGDSALYLCASSLELAGGEQYFGPGTRLTVT.

This CDR3 reads CASSFGDRQETQYF. The CDR3 nucleotides read TGTGCCAGCAGTTTTGGGGACAGGCAAGAGACCCAGTACTTC. The V gene is TRBV28, the J gene TRBJ2-5; TRBD1 aligns across 8 bases. V lost 3 bases, J lost 2 bases, and 2 bases stayed unmatched. Looked up from germline, CDR1 is MDHEN and CDR2 is SYDVKM. The length of the CDR3 is 14 residues.

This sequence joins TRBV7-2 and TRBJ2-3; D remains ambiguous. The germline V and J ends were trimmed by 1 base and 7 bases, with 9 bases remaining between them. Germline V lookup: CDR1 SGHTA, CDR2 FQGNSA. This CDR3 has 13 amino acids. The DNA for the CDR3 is TGTGCCAGCAGCTTAGACGACACCTATACGCAGTATTTT. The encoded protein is CASSLDDTYTQYF.

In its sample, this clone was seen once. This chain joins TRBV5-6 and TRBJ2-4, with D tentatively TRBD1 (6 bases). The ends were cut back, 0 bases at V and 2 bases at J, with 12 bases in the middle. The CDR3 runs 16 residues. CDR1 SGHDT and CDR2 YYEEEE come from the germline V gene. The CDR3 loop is CASSLGGLTSKNIQYF. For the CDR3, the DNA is TGTGCCAGCAGCTTGGGGGGGCTCACTTCCAAAAACATTCAGTACTTC.

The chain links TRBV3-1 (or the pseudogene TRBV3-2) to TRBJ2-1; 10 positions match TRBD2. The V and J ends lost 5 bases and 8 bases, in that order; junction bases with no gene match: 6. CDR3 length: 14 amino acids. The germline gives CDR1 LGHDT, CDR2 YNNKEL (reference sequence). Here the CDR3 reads CASSDSGRLDEQFF. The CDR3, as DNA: TGTGCCAGCAGCGATAGCGGGAGGTTGGATGAGCAGTTCTTC.

In nucleotides, the CDR3 is TGTGCCACCAGCAGAGAGGCGGGTGGGTACTACGAGCAGTACTTC. Protein product: CATSREAGGYYEQYF. The V gene is TRBV15, the J gene TRBJ2-7, with TRBD2 as a possible D gene (5 bases). CDR3 length: 15 amino acids. Germline loops: CDR1 LNHNV, CDR2 YYDKDF (reference sequence). The V end was cut by 0 bases, the J end by 3 bases, with 12 bases between. The full variable domain, rest sourced from reference TRBV15 and TRBJ2-7, is DAMVIQNPRYQVTQFGKPVTLSCSQTLNHNVMYWYQQKSSQAPKLLFHYYDKDFNNEADTPDNFQSRRPNTSFCFLDIRSPGLGDTAMYLCATSREAGGYYEQYFGPGTRLTVT.

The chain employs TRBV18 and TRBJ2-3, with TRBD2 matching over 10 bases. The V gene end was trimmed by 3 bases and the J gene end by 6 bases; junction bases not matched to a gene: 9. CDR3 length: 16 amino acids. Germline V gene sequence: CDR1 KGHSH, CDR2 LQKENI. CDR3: CASSPSTSGAPDTQYF. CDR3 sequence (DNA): TGTGCCAGCTCACCCTCAACTAGCGGGGCCCCGGATACGCAGTATTTT.

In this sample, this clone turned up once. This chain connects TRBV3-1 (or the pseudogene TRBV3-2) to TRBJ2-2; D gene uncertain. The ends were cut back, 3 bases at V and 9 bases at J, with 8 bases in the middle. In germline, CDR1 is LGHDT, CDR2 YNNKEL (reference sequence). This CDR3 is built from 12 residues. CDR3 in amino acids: CASSQRSRELFF. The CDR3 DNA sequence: TGTGCCAGCAGCCAGAGGTCCCGGGAGCTGTTTTTT.

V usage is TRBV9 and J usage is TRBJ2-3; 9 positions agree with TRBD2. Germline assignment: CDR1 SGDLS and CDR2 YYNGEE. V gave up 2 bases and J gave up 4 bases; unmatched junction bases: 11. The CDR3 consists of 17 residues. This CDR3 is CASSVSGSPGGADTQYF. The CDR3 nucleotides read TGTGCCAGCAGCGTTAGCGGGAGCCCAGGTGGGGCAGATACGCAGTATTTT.

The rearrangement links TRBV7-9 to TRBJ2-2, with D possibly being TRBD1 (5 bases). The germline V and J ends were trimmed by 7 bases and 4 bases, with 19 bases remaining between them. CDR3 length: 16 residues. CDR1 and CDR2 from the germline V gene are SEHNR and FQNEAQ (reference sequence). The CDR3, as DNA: TGTGCCAGCACCCTAAATAAGGGGCTCAGCACCGGGGAGCTGTTTTTT. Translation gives CASTLNKGLSTGELFF.

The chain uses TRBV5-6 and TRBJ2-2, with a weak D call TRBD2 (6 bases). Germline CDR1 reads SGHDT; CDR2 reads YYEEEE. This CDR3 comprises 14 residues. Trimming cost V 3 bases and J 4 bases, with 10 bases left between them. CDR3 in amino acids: CASSSGLRTGELFF. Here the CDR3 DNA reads TGTGCCAGCAGCTCGGGACTCCGCACCGGGGAGCTGTTTTTT.

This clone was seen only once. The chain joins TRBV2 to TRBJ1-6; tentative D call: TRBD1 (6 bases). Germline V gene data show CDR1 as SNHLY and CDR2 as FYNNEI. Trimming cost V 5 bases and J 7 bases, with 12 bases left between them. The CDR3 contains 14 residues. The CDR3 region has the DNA TGTGCCAGCAGTTCCAGTCAGGGGAATTCACCCCTCCACTTT. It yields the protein CASSSSQGNSPLHF.

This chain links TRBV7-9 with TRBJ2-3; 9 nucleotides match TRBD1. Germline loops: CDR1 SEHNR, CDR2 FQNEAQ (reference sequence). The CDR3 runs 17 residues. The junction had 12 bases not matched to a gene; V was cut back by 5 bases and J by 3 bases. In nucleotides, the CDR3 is TGTGCCAGCAGCCCGGACGGGACAGGGTTCGGAACAGATACGCAGTATTTT. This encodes CASSPDGTGFGTDTQYF. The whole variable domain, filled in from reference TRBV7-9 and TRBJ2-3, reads DTGVSQNPRHKITKRGQNVTFRCDPISEHNRLYWYRQTLGQGPEFLTYFQNEAQLEKSRLLSDRFSAERPKGSFSTLEIQRTEQGDSAMYLCASSPDGTGFGTDTQYFGPGTRLTVL.

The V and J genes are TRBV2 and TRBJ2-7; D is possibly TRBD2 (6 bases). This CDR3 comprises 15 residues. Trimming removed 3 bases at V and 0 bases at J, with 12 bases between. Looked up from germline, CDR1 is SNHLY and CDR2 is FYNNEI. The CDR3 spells CASSEWGEASYEQYF. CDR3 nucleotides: TGTGCCAGCAGTGAGTGGGGGGAGGCCTCCTACGAGCAGTACTTC.

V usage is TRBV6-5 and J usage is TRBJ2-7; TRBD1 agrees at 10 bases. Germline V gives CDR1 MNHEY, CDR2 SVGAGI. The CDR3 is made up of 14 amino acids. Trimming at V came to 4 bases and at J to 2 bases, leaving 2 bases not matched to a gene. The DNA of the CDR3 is TGTGCCAGCAGTTGGGGACAGGGGACCTACGAGCAGTACTTC. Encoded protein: CASSWGQGTYEQYF.

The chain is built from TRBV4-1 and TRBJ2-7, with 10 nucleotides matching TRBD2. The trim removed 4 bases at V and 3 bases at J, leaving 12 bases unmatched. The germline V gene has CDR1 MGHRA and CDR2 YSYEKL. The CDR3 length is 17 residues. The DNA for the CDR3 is TGCGCCAGCAGCCCACCTGGGGGGCCTAGCGGGAGCTACGAGCAGTACTTC. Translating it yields CASSPPGGPSGSYEQYF.

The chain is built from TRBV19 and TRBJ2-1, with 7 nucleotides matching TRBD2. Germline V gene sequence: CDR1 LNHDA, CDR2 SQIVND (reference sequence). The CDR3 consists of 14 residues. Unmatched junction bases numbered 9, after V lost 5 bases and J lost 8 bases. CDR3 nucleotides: TGTGCCAGTAGTTTCGGACTAGTTTTGGATGAGCAGTTCTTC. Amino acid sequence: CASSFGLVLDEQFF.

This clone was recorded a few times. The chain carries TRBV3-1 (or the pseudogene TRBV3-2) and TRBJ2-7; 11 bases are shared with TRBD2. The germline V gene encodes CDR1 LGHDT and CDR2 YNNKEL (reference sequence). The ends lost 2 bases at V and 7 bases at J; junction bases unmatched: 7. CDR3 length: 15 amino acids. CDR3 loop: CASSQLSGRAGEQYF. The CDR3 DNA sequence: TGTGCCAGCAGCCAACTTAGCGGGAGGGCGGGAGAGCAGTACTTC.

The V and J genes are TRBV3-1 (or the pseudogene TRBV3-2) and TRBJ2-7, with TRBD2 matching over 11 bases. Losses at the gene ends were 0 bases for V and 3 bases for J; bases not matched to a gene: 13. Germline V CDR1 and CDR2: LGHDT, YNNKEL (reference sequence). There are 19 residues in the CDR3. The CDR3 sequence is CASSQEGDRWTSGCYEQYF. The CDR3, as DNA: TGTGCCAGCAGCCAAGAGGGGGACAGGTGGACTAGCGGGTGCTACGAGCAGTACTTC.

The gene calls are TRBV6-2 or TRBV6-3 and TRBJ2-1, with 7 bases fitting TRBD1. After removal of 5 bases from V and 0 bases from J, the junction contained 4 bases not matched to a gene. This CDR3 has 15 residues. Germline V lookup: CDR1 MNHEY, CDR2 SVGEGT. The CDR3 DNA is TGTGCCAGCAGTCTGACAGGGAGCTCCTACAATGAGCAGTTCTTC. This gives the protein CASSLTGSSYNEQFF.

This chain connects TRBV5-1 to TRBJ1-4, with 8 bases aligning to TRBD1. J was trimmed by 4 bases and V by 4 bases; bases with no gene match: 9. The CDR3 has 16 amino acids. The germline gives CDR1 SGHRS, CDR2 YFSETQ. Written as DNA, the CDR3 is TGCGCCAGCAGCATACAGGGGGGATTCGGTAATGAAAAACTGTTTTTT. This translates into CASSIQGGFGNEKLFF.

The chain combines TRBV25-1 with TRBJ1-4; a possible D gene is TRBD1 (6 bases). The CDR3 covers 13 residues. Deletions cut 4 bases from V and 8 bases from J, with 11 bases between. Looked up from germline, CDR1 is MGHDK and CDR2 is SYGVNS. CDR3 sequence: CASSVTGIEKLFF. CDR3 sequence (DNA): TGTGCCAGCAGTGTTACAGGGATAGAAAAACTGTTTTTT.

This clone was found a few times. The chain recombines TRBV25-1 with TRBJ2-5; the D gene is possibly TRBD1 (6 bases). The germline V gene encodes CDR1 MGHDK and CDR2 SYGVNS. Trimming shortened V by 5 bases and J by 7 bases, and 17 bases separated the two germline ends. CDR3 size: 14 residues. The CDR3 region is CASSTRQASLTQYF. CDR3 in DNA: TGTGCCAGCAGTACCCGACAGGCATCGTTGACCCAGTACTTC.

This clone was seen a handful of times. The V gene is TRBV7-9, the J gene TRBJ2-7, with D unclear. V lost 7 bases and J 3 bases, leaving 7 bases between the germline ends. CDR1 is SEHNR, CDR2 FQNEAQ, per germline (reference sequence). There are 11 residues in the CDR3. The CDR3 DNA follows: TGTGCCAGCACACTTGGCTACGAGCAGTACTTC. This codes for CASTLGYEQYF.